This T cell receptor beta chain was identified in a study of technical replicates of blood from several donors. This CDR3 is 11 amino acids long. V dropped 8 bases and J dropped 5 bases, with 10 bases sitting between them. Germline V gene lookup returns CDR1 MNHEY and CDR2 SVGAGI. Assay used: immunoSEQ multiplex PCR; TCRdb lists only in-frame clones, some missing. The sample records 60,000 to 90,000 clones, about nine tenths being singletons. Sequencing used T cells isolated from PBMCs. This sequence joins TRBV6-5 and TRBJ2-7; D is unresolved. The source of this sequence is a human donor in good health. CDR3 sequence (DNA): TGTGCCAGCCTCCTAGGAAACGAGCAGTACTTC. This codes for CASLLGNEQYF.